Listed below are T cell receptor beta chains from one sample, sequenced in a study of T cells in Graves' hyperthyroidism and ophthalmopathy. TCRdb analysed the multiplex PCR reads with MiXCR anew, one entry per CDR3 protein. Counted here are 300,000 to 450,000 distinct CDR3 sequences, around 18% occurring once; the ten biggest clones make up roughly a sixth. Sequenced: blood. These receptors came from a woman aged 40 to 55 with Graves' ophthalmopathy. Both conserved end residues are part of each CDR3. A D gene is named only where the DNA matches it firmly. Clone size is shown for a subset of rows, as once, few, many or a class of expanded clone.

D,size,V,J,CDR3,DNA
TRBD1,-,TRBV12-3/TRBV12-4,TRBJ1-3,CASSLGDSPSSGNTIYF,TGTGCCAGCAGTTTAGGGGACAGTCCGTCCTCTGGAAACACCATATATTTT
-,-,TRBV3-1,TRBJ2-2,CASTSLVKRRGHTGELFF,TGTGCCAGCACCTCACTAGTTAAGAGGCGCGGACACACCGGGGAGCTGTTTTTT
-,many,TRBV2,TRBJ2-7,CASSEGLQKYEQYF,TGTGCCAGCAGTGAGGGACTCCAAAAATACGAGCAGTACTTC
TRBD1,many,TRBV15,TRBJ1-1,CATSASKDRGTFF,TGTGCCACCAGCGCCAGCAAGGACAGGGGGACTTTCTTT
-,few,TRBV28,TRBJ1-6,CASSPTTGFSPLHF,TGTGCCAGCAGTCCCACCACAGGGTTCTCACCCCTCCACTTT
-,-,TRBV11-3,TRBJ2-5,CASSDPTGGLIQYF,TGTGCCAGCAGCGATCCCACAGGCGGGCTAATTCAGTACTTC
TRBD1,-,TRBV6-2/TRBV6-3,TRBJ1-5,CASRSYGTGRILARPQHF,TGTGCCAGCAGGAGCTATGGGACAGGGCGGATTTTGGCGCGGCCCCAGCATTTT
-,many,TRBV10-1,TRBJ2-2,CASRQDATGGELFF,TGCGCCAGCCGCCAGGATGCGACGGGTGGGGAGCTGTTTTTT
TRBD2,many,TRBV2,TRBJ2-2,CASSGSGGTGELFF,TGTGCCAGCAGTGGCTCGGGGGGCACCGGGGAGCTGTTTTTT
TRBD1,many,TRBV12-3/TRBV12-4,TRBJ1-1,CASSSRTGGSGEAFF,TGTGCCAGCAGCTCCCGAACAGGGGGTTCGGGTGAAGCTTTCTTT
-,-,TRBV20-1,TRBJ1-1,CSAYNPQADTEAFF,TGCAGTGCTTACAACCCACAGGCGGACACTGAAGCTTTCTTT
-,few,TRBV4-1,TRBJ1-1,CASSYDRSEGAFF,TGCGCCAGCAGCTATGACAGGTCTGAGGGAGCTTTCTTT
-,few,TRBV4-1,TRBJ2-2,CASSQGLGRGTGELFF,TGCGCCAGCAGCCAAGGTCTCGGGAGAGGGACCGGGGAGCTGTTTTTT
-,many,TRBV6-1,TRBJ2-1,CASTATYNEQFF,TGTGCCAGCACGGCGACTTACAATGAGCAGTTCTTC